The next 26 T cell receptor beta chains were all read from a single sample in a study of T cells in Graves' hyperthyroidism and ophthalmopathy. TCR beta CDR3 sequences were amplified from RNA transcripts. TCR CDR3 regions were first amplified by RT-PCR with HTBI primers. TCRdb passed the multiplex PCR reads through MiXCR, listing each CDR3 protein once. The sample shows about 510,000 distinct CDR3 sequences, 40% to 55% of them seen only once. The material sequenced was peripheral blood or thyroid tissue (not recorded which). The receptor set was obtained from an adult woman with Graves' disease, either hyperthyroidism or ophthalmopathy (not recorded which).

The chain combines TRBV19 with TRBJ2-5, with D hard to call. CDR3 length: 18 residues. V was cut by 10 bases and J by 5 bases, with 32 bases left in between. The germline gives CDR1 LNHDA, CDR2 SQIVND (reference sequence). The chain's CDR3 is CATSLLRTTRALLETQYF. The CDR3, as DNA: TGTGCCACTTCGTTACTAAGGACGACTCGAGCCCTCCTGGAGACCCAGTACTTC.

In DNA, the CDR3 is TGCAGTGCTAGAAGTTTCGGACTAGCGGGAATACCAACCGGGGAGCTGTTTTTT. It codes for CSARSFGLAGIPTGELFF. The rearrangement uses TRBV20-1 and TRBJ2-2; 12 bases match TRBD2. The CDR3 contains 18 residues. CDR1 is DFQATT, CDR2 SNEGSKA, per germline (reference sequence). Trimming removed 2 bases from V and 5 bases from J; junction bases left unmatched: 12.

Many counts were recorded for this clonotype. The chain employs TRBV20-1 and TRBJ2-7; 10 bases fit TRBD2. The CDR3 consists of 14 residues. With V trimmed by 1 base and J by 3 bases, 3 bases remained unmatched. In germline, CDR1 is DFQATT, CDR2 SNEGSKA (reference sequence). CDR3 residues: CSARVIAGGYEQYF. The CDR3 DNA reads TGCAGTGCTAGAGTGATAGCGGGAGGCTACGAGCAGTACTTC.

This clonotype was detected once. A junction boundary mismatches the germline segment, possibly from a read error. The chain links TRBV7-9 to TRBJ1-1; perhaps TRBD1 as D (6 bases). The CDR3 runs 14 residues. Germline CDR1 reads SEHNR; CDR2 reads FQNEAQ (reference sequence). In DNA form, the CDR3 reads TGTGCCAGCAGTTCCGGGACAATGAACACTGGAGCTTTCTTT. Its translation is CASSSGTMNTGAFF. The full variable domain, rest sourced from reference TRBV7-9 and TRBJ1-1, is DTGVSQNPRHKITKRGQNVTFRCDPISEHNRLYWYRQTLGQGPEFLTYFQNEAQLEKSRLLSDRFSAERPKGSFSTLEIQRTEQGDSAMYLCASSSGTMNTGAFFGQGTRLTVV.

V gene TRBV7-6 combines with J gene TRBJ2-7; D might be TRBD1 (5 bases). Germline V gene lookup returns CDR1 SGHVS and CDR2 FNYEAQ. This CDR3 is 15 amino acids long. V gave up 5 bases and J gave up 6 bases, with 20 bases separating them. CDR3 sequence reads: CASSPWTAGLGEQYF. The CDR3 nucleotides are TGTGCCAGCAGCCCCTGGACGGCAGGGCTTGGCGAGCAGTACTTC.

The chain links TRBV7-3 to TRBJ2-5; possibly TRBD2 for D (6 bases). V was clipped by 2 bases and J by 0 bases, with 16 bases between them. The CDR3 loop spans 17 amino acids. Germline V CDR1 and CDR2: SGHTA, FQGTGA. CDR3: CASSLGGLAIYQETQYF. The DNA for the CDR3 is TGTGCCAGCAGCTTAGGAGGGTTGGCGATATACCAAGAGACCCAGTACTTC.

The chain uses TRBV15 and TRBJ1-5; the match to TRBD1 covers 9 bases. J was trimmed by 14 bases and V by 3 bases; bases with no gene match: 8. The germline V gene encodes CDR1 LNHNV and CDR2 YYDKDF (reference sequence). The CDR3 contains 13 residues. CDR3 region: CATSRDRGPYEHF. CDR3 coding DNA: TGTGCCACCAGCAGGGACAGGGGACCCTACGAGCATTTT.

The rearrangement joins TRBV7-2 to TRBJ1-2, with 9 bases lining up with TRBD1. This CDR3 is 15 amino acids long. V lost 5 bases and J lost 5; bases outside the gene matches: 9. Germline V gene lookup returns CDR1 SGHTA and CDR2 FQGNSA. The CDR3 DNA follows: TGTGCCAGCAGCCCGAGTCCCGGGACAGGGTATGGCTACACCTTC. This encodes CASSPSPGTGYGYTF. Full variable domain (outside the CDR3, taken from reference TRBV7-2 and TRBJ1-2): GAGVSQSPSNKVTEKGKDVELRCDPISGHTALYWYRQSLGQGLEFLIYFQGNSAPDKSGLPSDRFSAERTGGSVSTLTIQRTQQEDSAVYLCASSPSPGTGYGYTFGSGTRLTVV.

This clonotype came up many times. J is TRBJ2-7 and V is TRBV7-3; 13 bases agree with TRBD2. This CDR3 contains 15 residues. V shed 5 bases, J shed 6 bases, and the junction held 7 bases outside the gene matches. The germline gives CDR1 SGHTA, CDR2 FQGTGA. The DNA of the CDR3 is TGTGCCAGCAGCGCCCCGGGACTAGCGGGAAGCGAGCAGTACTTC. Its translation: CASSAPGLAGSEQYF.

V gene TRBV7-9 combines with J gene TRBJ1-2; D remains ambiguous. Per the germline V gene, CDR1 is SEHNR and CDR2 is FQNEAQ (reference sequence). V was pared by 8 bases and J by 4 bases, with 20 bases between. CDR3 length: 15 residues. This CDR3 is CASADGGEAGYGYTF. CDR3 in DNA: TGTGCCAGCGCTGATGGCGGGGAGGCCGGCTATGGCTACACCTTC. The full variable domain, its missing parts supplied by reference TRBV7-9 and TRBJ1-2, is DTGVSQNPRHKITKRGQNVTFRCDPISEHNRLYWYRQTLGQGPEFLTYFQNEAQLEKSRLLSDRFSAERPKGSFSTLEIQRTEQGDSAMYLCASADGGEAGYGYTFGSGTRLTVV.

The chain joins TRBV10-3 to TRBJ1-5; 9 bases agree with TRBD1. This CDR3 has 17 amino acids. J gave up 11 bases and V 1 base, and 15 bases lay outside the gene matches. Germline V gives CDR1 ENHRY, CDR2 SYGVKD. CDR3 residues: CAISELTPGTGTLAQHF. In DNA, the CDR3 is TGTGCCATCAGTGAGTTAACCCCCGGGACAGGGACCTTGGCCCAGCATTTT.

The chain uses TRBV10-3 and TRBJ1-1, with 8 nucleotides matching TRBD1. CDR1 is ENHRY and CDR2 is SYGVKD in the germline V gene. Trimming took 7 bases from V and 11 from J; bases not matched to a gene: 18. The CDR3 is made up of 15 amino acids. CDR3 sequence reads: CAITANRDRNLEAFF. Written as DNA, the CDR3 is TGTGCCATCACCGCAAACCGGGACAGGAACCTAGAGGCTTTCTTT.

This chain links TRBV11-2 with TRBJ1-2; D is undetermined. Trimming removed 5 bases from V and 6 bases from J, with 16 bases in between. Per germline, CDR1 SGHAT and CDR2 FQNNGV. The CDR3 has 14 residues. CDR3 sequence reads: CASSPDGEIHGYTF. The CDR3 coding sequence is TGTGCCAGCAGCCCCGACGGGGAGATCCATGGCTACACCTTC.

This rearrangement joins TRBV7-2 to TRBJ1-5, with no clear D. This CDR3 has 11 amino acids. The germline V and J ends were trimmed by 2 bases and 15 bases, with 11 bases remaining between them. Germline V gene data show CDR1 as SGHTA and CDR2 as FQGNSA. The CDR3 here is CASSLTLIRHF. CDR3 coding DNA: TGTGCCAGCAGCTTAACTCTAATCAGGCATTTT.

This CDR3 reads CATSAARGGNTEAFF. The CDR3, as DNA: TGTGCCACCAGCGCCGCTCGGGGAGGGAACACTGAAGCTTTCTTT. The V call is TRBV15, the J call TRBJ1-1; D is unclear. Germline V lookup: CDR1 LNHNV, CDR2 YYDKDF (reference sequence). V lost 5 bases to trimming and J lost 1 base, with 14 bases between them. The CDR3 runs 15 residues.

A single count supports this clonotype. Germline is not matched at one junction end, which may reflect a read error. This chain connects TRBV25-1 to TRBJ2-2, with a tentative D call TRBD2 (7 bases). Looked up from germline, CDR1 is MGHDK and CDR2 is SYGVNS. The CDR3 contains 16 residues. The CDR3 is CASSESGGPQGGELLF. The CDR3 nucleotides read TGTGCCAGCAGTGAATCTGGAGGCCCACAGGGAGGGGAGCTGCTTTTT.

This clonotype was seen ten or more times. DNA of the CDR3: TGTGCCAGCAGAGAGAGGGGAAGGACCGGGGAGCTGTTTTTT. This translates into CASRERGRTGELFF. J is TRBJ2-2 and V is TRBV7-8, with D perhaps assigned TRBD1 or TRBD2 (5 bases each). The CDR3 extends over 14 amino acids. Trimming left V 6 bases short and J 5 bases short, with 13 bases between. Germline-derived CDR1 and CDR2 are SGHVS and FQNEAQ.

V gene TRBV20-1 combines with J gene TRBJ2-5, with 8 bases identical to TRBD1. V dropped 3 bases and J dropped 1; count of bases not matched to a gene: 4. Per germline, CDR1 DFQATT and CDR2 SNEGSKA (reference sequence). This CDR3 is 14 amino acids long. For the CDR3, the DNA is TGCAGTGCTAGGCGCGGGACAGGCCAAGAGACCCAGTACTTC. It codes for CSARRGTGQETQYF.

The genes are TRBV7-6 and TRBJ2-7, with D maybe TRBD1 (5 bases). The CDR3 extends over 15 amino acids. V dropped 1 base and J dropped 5 bases, with 15 bases sitting between them. Germline CDR1 and CDR2: SGHVS and FNYEAQ. The CDR3 is CASSLVAPPRDEQYF. In DNA form, the CDR3 reads TGTGCCAGCAGCTTAGTGGCGCCCCCCAGGGACGAGCAGTACTTC.

This clonotype was recorded at least ten times. The CDR3 spells CASSEASPDQPQHF. CDR3 nucleotides: TGTGCCAGCAGTGAAGCCTCTCCAGATCAGCCCCAGCATTTT. The V and J genes are TRBV6-1 and TRBJ1-5; no firm D call. CDR3 length equals 14 residues. Trimming pared 0 bases from V and 5 bases from J, leaving 8 bases between. Per germline, CDR1 MNHNS and CDR2 SASEGT.

The J gene is TRBJ2-3, the V gene TRBV7-2; 10 positions match TRBD1. The CDR3 is 16 residues long. CDR1 is SGHTA, CDR2 FQGNSA, per germline. The V and J ends lost 5 bases and 4 bases, in that order; junction bases with no gene match: 9. CDR3 in DNA: TGTGCCAGCAGCACTACATCCGGGACAGGGGCAGATACGCAGTATTTT. Translation gives CASSTTSGTGADTQYF.

There are a few counts of this clonotype. This could be a read error, since a much larger clone is one nucleotide away. The V call is TRBV2, the J call TRBJ1-2; maybe TRBD1 (5 bases). Germline V CDR1 and CDR2: SNHLY, FYNNEI. V dropped 6 bases and J dropped 7 bases, with 18 bases sitting between them. This CDR3 is 14 amino acids long. CDR3 loop: CASSKDTEGSGYTF. In DNA form, the CDR3 reads TGTGCCAGCAGCAAGGACACCGAAGGAAGTGGCTACACCTTC.

This clonotype was detected only a few times. The V gene is TRBV25-1, the J gene TRBJ2-2; a weak D match, TRBD2 (5 bases). V was cut by 1 base and J by 5 bases, with 11 bases left in between. Germline CDR1 and CDR2: MGHDK and SYGVNS. CDR3 size: 15 residues. CDR3 sequence reads: CASSEWSGGTGELFF. The DNA of the CDR3 is TGTGCCAGCAGTGAATGGAGTGGAGGAACCGGGGAGCTGTTTTTT.

This clonotype was counted between two and nine times. J is TRBJ1-1 and V is TRBV28, with D maybe TRBD1 (6 bases). Deletions cut 5 bases from V and 4 bases from J, with 11 bases between. Germline V gene data show CDR1 as MDHEN and CDR2 as SYDVKM. The CDR3 runs to 13 residues. The CDR3 here is CASSKQGRTEAFF. The CDR3 coding sequence is TGTGCCAGCAGTAAACAGGGACGCACTGAAGCTTTCTTT.

This rearrangement joins TRBV7-8 to TRBJ2-6; 7 bases are a match to TRBD1. The CDR3 covers 13 residues. V was pared by 4 bases and J by 13 bases, with 7 bases of the junction left unmatched. From germline, CDR1 is SGHVS and CDR2 FQNEAQ. This CDR3 reads CASSSLRDSVLTF. In DNA form, the CDR3 reads TGTGCCAGCAGCTCTCTCCGGGACAGTGTCCTGACTTTC.

This clonotype was detected many times. This chain joins TRBV14 and TRBJ1-2; 7 bases are shared with TRBD1. This CDR3 comprises 18 residues. The V gene end was trimmed by 5 bases and the J gene end by 3 bases; junction bases not matched to a gene: 18. In germline, CDR1 is SGHDN, CDR2 FVKESK. The CDR3 DNA reads TGTGCCAGCAGCTATACACGGGACAGCCAGGCGGGAGACTATGGCTACACCTTC. Its protein product is CASSYTRDSQAGDYGYTF.